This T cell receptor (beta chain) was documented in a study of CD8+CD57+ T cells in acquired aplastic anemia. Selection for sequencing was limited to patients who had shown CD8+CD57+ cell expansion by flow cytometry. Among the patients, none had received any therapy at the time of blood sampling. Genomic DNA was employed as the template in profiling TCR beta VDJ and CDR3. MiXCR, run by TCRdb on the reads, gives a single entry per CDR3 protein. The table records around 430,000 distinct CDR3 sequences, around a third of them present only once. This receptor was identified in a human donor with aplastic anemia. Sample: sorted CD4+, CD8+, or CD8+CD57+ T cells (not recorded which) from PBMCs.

This CDR3 is CASGALADTQYF. The CDR3 DNA reads as TGTGCCAGCGGCGCACTTGCAGATACGCAGTATTTT. The V gene is TRBV14, the J gene TRBJ2-3; D ambiguous. Trimming pared 8 bases from V and 4 bases from J, leaving 10 bases between. Germline lookup yields CDR1 SGHDN and CDR2 FVKESK. The CDR3 runs 12 residues.